The next 9 T cell receptor beta chains were all read from a single sample in a study of cytomegalovirus exposure and HLA in healthy donors. A multiplex PCR was run with 60 Vbeta primers and 13 Jbeta primers. Here immunoSEQ multiplex PCR was the method, and the copy in TCRdb shows in-frame clones only, minus some. The table lists 150,000 to 200,000 clones, approximately 79% of them singletons, with roughly an eighth in the top ten. The sequenced material came from PBMCs. The receptors were sampled from a man in his fifties in good health and CMV-seropositive.

This clone was detected only once. This chain uses TRBV11-3 with TRBJ1-5; no firm D call. The V end was cut by 6 bases, the J end by 4 bases, with 10 bases between. This CDR3 is built from 13 residues. From germline, CDR1 is SGHNT and CDR2 YENEEA. Written as DNA, the CDR3 is TGTGCCAGCAGACAGAATTCGAATCAGCCCCAGCATTTT. Residues: CASRQNSNQPQHF.

This CDR3 is CAISGTNTDTQYF. The CDR3 DNA reads TGTGCCATCAGCGGGACTAATACAGATACGCAGTATTTT. The J gene is TRBJ2-3, the V gene TRBV10-3; 7 nucleotides align to TRBD2. Germline V gene sequence: CDR1 ENHRY, CDR2 SYGVKD. This CDR3 has 13 residues. The ends lost 6 bases at V and 3 bases at J; junction bases unmatched: 3.

The V call is TRBV5-4, the J call TRBJ2-7; perhaps TRBD1 as D (6 bases). Germline V gene lookup returns CDR1 SGHNT and CDR2 YYREEE (reference sequence). There are 15 residues in the CDR3. Trimming removed 4 bases from V and 0 bases from J, with 14 bases in between. The CDR3 sequence is CASSLRGWSSYEQYF. CDR3 DNA sequence: TGTGCCAGCAGCCTCAGGGGTTGGAGCTCCTACGAGCAGTACTTC.

V usage is TRBV11-2 and J usage is TRBJ1-6, with TRBD1 matching over 9 bases. The germline gives CDR1 SGHAT, CDR2 FQNNGV. V shed 5 bases and J 9 bases; nucleotides not matched to a gene: 11. CDR3 size: 16 residues. The chain's CDR3 is CASSSTRDREISPLHF. CDR3 coding DNA: TGTGCCAGCAGCAGTACCAGGGACAGGGAAATTTCACCCCTCCACTTT.

The chain couples TRBV9 to TRBJ2-5; the match to TRBD1 covers 9 bases. Looked up from germline, CDR1 is SGDLS and CDR2 is YYNGEE. Trimming cost V 4 bases and J 2 bases; bases outside gene matches: 3. This CDR3 is 14 amino acids long. CDR3 DNA: TGTGCCAGCAGCTTAGGGACAGGGCAAGAGACCCAGTACTTC. Protein sequence: CASSLGTGQETQYF.

This clone was detected only once. V is TRBV6-1 and J is TRBJ1-5, with 10 bases aligning to TRBD1. The CDR3 extends over 13 amino acids. The ends lost 7 bases at V and 6 bases at J; junction bases unmatched: 3. The V gene's germline CDR1 is MNHNS and CDR2 SASEGT. The DNA of the CDR3 is TGTGCCAGCAATGACAGGGGGCTTCAGCCCCAGCATTTT. Its translation is CASNDRGLQPQHF.

The chain recombines TRBV6-5 with TRBJ2-7, with TRBD2 matching 9 bases. The CDR3 loop spans 14 amino acids. Germline CDR1 reads MNHEY; CDR2 reads SVGAGI. J was trimmed by 3 bases and V by 3 bases; bases with no gene match: 3. The CDR3 loop is CASSYGAGGYEQYF. The DNA for the CDR3 is TGTGCCAGCAGTTATGGAGCGGGGGGCTACGAGCAGTACTTC.

This sequence joins TRBV6-5 and TRBJ1-2; no clear D. This CDR3 has 12 amino acids. The germline CDR1 and CDR2 sequences are MNHEY and SVGAGI. The V end lost 10 bases, the J end lost 1 base, and 10 bases lay between the germline ends. The CDR3 spells CATSEVNYGYTF. DNA for the CDR3: TGTGCCACCTCGGAGGTTAACTATGGCTACACCTTC.

In this sample, this clone turned up a few times. The chain recombines TRBV4-2 with TRBJ1-4, with a tentative D call TRBD1 (6 bases). Trimming shortened V by 3 bases and J by 12 bases, and 17 bases separated the two germline ends. CDR3 length: 14 residues. From germline, CDR1 is LGHNA and CDR2 YNFKEQ. CDR3 in amino acids: CASSHQTGTDELFF. The CDR3 coding sequence is TGTGCCAGCAGCCACCAAACAGGGACCGATGAACTGTTTTTT.